The next 16 T cell receptor beta chains were all read from a single sample in a study of blood T cell repertoires in COVID-19. Clones were sequenced by immunoSEQ multiplex PCR, and TCRdb holds only the in-frame ones, with some missing. The table includes 65,000 to 90,000 clones, roughly 87% detected once. Input material: peripheral blood. The source of these receptors is a woman aged 45-65 years with active or convalescent COVID-19.

The chain joins TRBV2 to TRBJ2-7; TRBD1 agrees at 10 bases. V shed 7 bases, J shed 5 bases, and the junction held 5 bases outside the gene matches. The CDR3 is made up of 13 amino acids. Germline V lookup: CDR1 SNHLY, CDR2 FYNNEI. The CDR3 nucleotides are TGTGCCAGCACGGGACAGGGGTTCCACGAGCAGTACTTC. Protein: CASTGQGFHEQYF.

The chain recombines TRBV6-2 or TRBV6-3 with TRBJ1-5; D gene ambiguous. V was shortened by 0 bases and J by 7 bases, with 13 bases between the two germline ends. The CDR3 spans 15 residues. Germline lookup yields CDR1 MNHEY and CDR2 SVGEGT. CDR3 in DNA: TGTGCCAGCAGTTACTCGATGACACCGGGGCAGCCCCAGCATTTT. It specifies CASSYSMTPGQPQHF.

V is TRBV29-1 and J is TRBJ1-1, with TRBD1 as a possible D gene (6 bases). This CDR3 contains 13 residues. Germline assignment: CDR1 SQVTM and CDR2 ANQGSEA. V dropped 5 bases and J dropped 2 bases, with 12 bases sitting between them. The CDR3 DNA reads as TGCAGCGTTAGGGGGGGACTAAACACTGAAGCTTTCTTT. It translates to CSVRGGLNTEAFF.

The CDR3 DNA reads TGTGCCTGGAGTGGTGAAGGGGGGACAGTTGATTCACCCCTCCACTTT. Its translation is CAWSGEGGTVDSPLHF. The rearrangement joins TRBV30 to TRBJ1-6; 7 nucleotides agree with TRBD1. The CDR3 runs to 16 residues. Germline CDR1 GTSNPN, CDR2 SVGIG (reference sequence). V dropped 1 base and J dropped 8; count of bases not matched to a gene: 11.

The chain is built from TRBV9 and TRBJ1-1; TRBD1 agrees at 8 bases. CDR3 size: 15 residues. CDR1 and CDR2 (germline): SGDLS, YYNGEE. V was pared by 4 bases and J by 0 bases, with 5 bases of the junction left unmatched. CDR3 coding DNA: TGTGCCAGCAGCCAGGGGGCAGACATGAACACTGAAGCTTTCTTT. It yields the protein CASSQGADMNTEAFF.

This chain uses TRBV9 with TRBJ2-7; 7 bases are a match to TRBD1. This CDR3 has 14 amino acids. Germline CDR1 and CDR2: SGDLS and YYNGEE. With 0 bases clipped from V and 2 bases from J, the junction kept 2 bases outside the gene matches. CDR3: CASSVDGTAYEQYF. The CDR3 nucleotides are TGTGCCAGCAGCGTAGACGGGACAGCCTACGAGCAGTACTTC.

For the CDR3, the DNA is TGTGCCAGCAGCTTGGTGCGGGAGCCGGGGGAGACCCAGTACTTC. Protein product: CASSLVREPGETQYF. The genes are TRBV5-6 and TRBJ2-5; 7 positions match TRBD2. V lost 0 bases and J lost 5; bases outside the gene matches: 7. This CDR3 is built from 15 residues. Germline lookup yields CDR1 SGHDT and CDR2 YYEEEE.

The rearrangement links TRBV6-2 or TRBV6-3 to TRBJ1-1; D gene uncertain. This CDR3 spans 14 amino acids. Germline assignment: CDR1 MNHEY and CDR2 SVGEGT. The V gene lost 0 bases and the J gene lost 1 base, with 6 bases spanning the gap. In nucleotides, the CDR3 is TGTGCCAGCAGTTACTCTCTAGGGAACACTGAAGCTTTCTTT. This codes for CASSYSLGNTEAFF.

The rearrangement joins TRBV9 to TRBJ1-2; D gene uncertain. CDR3 length: 15 amino acids. With 0 bases removed from V and 0 bases from J, the gap between germline ends came to 9 bases. CDR1 SGDLS and CDR2 YYNGEE come from the germline V gene. The CDR3 loop reads CASSVVAASNYGYTF. Written as DNA, the CDR3 is TGTGCCAGCAGCGTAGTAGCAGCTTCTAACTATGGCTACACCTTC. Together with reference TRBV9 and TRBJ1-2, the CDR3 gives the full variable domain: DSGVTQTPKHLITATGQRVTLRCSPRSGDLSVYWYQQSLDQGLQFLIQYYNGEERAKGNILERFSAQQFPDLHSELNLSSLELGDSALYFCASSVVAASNYGYTFGSGTRLTVV.

The chain links TRBV5-8 to TRBJ2-5; TRBD1 might be the D (6 bases). In germline, CDR1 is SGHTS, CDR2 YDEGEE. This CDR3 contains 15 residues. V was trimmed by 3 bases and J by 2 bases, leaving 14 bases between them. As DNA, the CDR3 is TGTGCCAGCAGCTCCTCGCCGGGACAACAAGAGACCCAGTACTTC. As protein: CASSSSPGQQETQYF.

The gene calls are TRBV27 and TRBJ1-1, with no clear D. V lost 10 bases, J lost 0 bases, and 15 bases lay in between. Germline V gene sequence: CDR1 MNHEY, CDR2 SMNVEV (reference sequence). This CDR3 comprises 14 residues. The CDR3 is CATMETAVNTEAFF. CDR3 bases: TGTGCCACCATGGAAACTGCGGTGAACACTGAAGCTTTCTTT.

V and J are TRBV18 and TRBJ1-6; the match to TRBD1 covers 9 bases. Germline V CDR1 and CDR2: KGHSH, LQKENI. CDR3 length equals 16 residues. J lost 8 bases, V lost 0 bases, and 5 bases had no gene match. The CDR3 here is CASSPPTWTGDSPLHF. CDR3 DNA: TGTGCCAGCTCACCACCGACTTGGACAGGGGATTCACCCCTCCACTTT.

V usage is TRBV7-9 and J usage is TRBJ1-3; D might be TRBD1 (5 bases). V lost 1 base and J 2 bases, leaving 12 bases between the germline ends. The CDR3 covers 16 residues. CDR1 and CDR2 from the germline V gene are SEHNR and FQNEAQ (reference sequence). The CDR3 nucleotides are TGTGCCAGCAGCTTAGTAGCGGGGACGGCTGGAAACACCATATATTTT. Translated: CASSLVAGTAGNTIYF.

This clone was seen more than once but under ten times. The rearrangement uses TRBV11-3 and TRBJ1-6, with 8 bases lining up with TRBD1. The CDR3 loop spans 12 amino acids. Germline V gives CDR1 SGHNT, CDR2 YENEEA. J gave up 7 bases and V 8 bases, and 1 base lay outside the gene matches. The CDR3 is CASGQGNSPLHF. CDR3 nucleotide sequence: TGTGCCAGCGGACAGGGAAATTCACCCCTCCACTTT.

This sequence joins TRBV5-4 and TRBJ2-7; TRBD1 agrees at 7 bases. V shed 5 bases, J shed 3 bases, and the junction held 8 bases outside the gene matches. CDR3 length equals 14 residues. Germline CDR1 is SGHNT and CDR2 is YYREEE (reference sequence). The CDR3 sequence: CASSTRDRVYEQYF. In nucleotides, the CDR3 is TGTGCCAGCAGTACCCGGGACAGAGTCTACGAGCAGTACTTC.

The chain couples TRBV25-1 to TRBJ1-4; 8 nucleotides align to TRBD1. Looked up from germline, CDR1 is MGHDK and CDR2 is SYGVNS. V lost 2 bases, J lost 7 bases, and 3 bases stayed unmatched. The CDR3 has 14 amino acids. This chain's CDR3 is CASSEQGAGEKLFF. For the CDR3, the DNA is TGTGCCAGCAGTGAACAGGGGGCGGGTGAAAAACTGTTTTTT. Variable domain in full (rest from reference TRBV25-1 and TRBJ1-4): EADIYQTPRYLVIGTGKKITLECSQTMGHDKMYWYQQDPGMELHLIHYSYGVNSTEKGDLSSESTVSRIRTEHFPLTLESARPSHTSQYLCASSEQGAGEKLFFGSGTQLSVL.